These 8 T cell receptor beta chains were all obtained from the same sample, sequenced in a study of Graves' ophthalmopathy and Graves' hyperthyroidism (dated by TCRdb to between 2017 and 2018). The sequencer was an Illumina HiSeq 2000. TCR beta CDR3 regions were amplified from RNA transcripts for repertoire sequencing. HTBI primers and the Qiagen OneStep RT-PCR kit were used in a first-round RT-PCR, which was followed by a second-round multiplex PCR, size selection and purification. Clones were called with MiXCR by TCRdb after fastp trimmed the public reads at Q25, and only in-frame beta chains were retained. Each CDR3 protein gets just one entry, which takes the most common genes and DNA from the rows behind it. This sample has about 230,000 distinct CDR3 sequences in its table, and 45% to 55% of those were observed once. The ten biggest clones cover roughly 50% of the sample. Sequencing was carried out using peripheral blood. The receptors shown here come from an adult man with Graves' ophthalmopathy.

In this sample, this clonotype turned up many times. The V call is TRBV15, the J call TRBJ2-5, with 7 positions matching TRBD1. V shed 2 bases and J 4 bases; nucleotides not matched to a gene: 7. CDR1 is LNHNV, CDR2 YYDKDF, per germline (reference sequence). The CDR3 is 15 amino acids. CDR3 region: CATSRPFSGGETQYF. CDR3 DNA: TGTGCCACCAGCAGACCCTTTTCAGGGGGAGAGACCCAGTACTTC.

The chain links TRBV9 to TRBJ1-4, with D possibly matching TRBD1 (5 bases). Trimming shortened V by 0 bases and J by 6 bases, and 9 bases separated the two germline ends. Germline loops: CDR1 SGDLS, CDR2 YYNGEE. This CDR3 is 14 amino acids long. The CDR3 DNA reads TGTGCCAGCAGCGTAGGGGGCACCCATGAAAAACTGTTTTTT. This codes for CASSVGGTHEKLFF. Full variable domain (outside the CDR3, taken from reference TRBV9 and TRBJ1-4): DSGVTQTPKHLITATGQRVTLRCSPRSGDLSVYWYQQSLDQGLQFLIQYYNGEERAKGNILERFSAQQFPDLHSELNLSSLELGDSALYFCASSVGGTHEKLFFGSGTQLSVL.

This clonotype was recorded only once. J is TRBJ2-7 and V is TRBV5-6; 8 bases are shared with TRBD1. The CDR3 extends over 14 amino acids. J gave up 5 bases and V 2 bases, and 6 bases lay outside the gene matches. Germline lookup yields CDR1 SGHDT and CDR2 YYEEEE. CDR3 sequence reads: CASSFQGAPNEQYF. The CDR3 nucleotides are TGTGCCAGCAGCTTCCAGGGGGCGCCGAACGAGCAGTACTTC. The entire variable domain, with the rest obtained from reference TRBV5-6 and TRBJ2-7, is as follows: DAGVTQSPTHLIKTRGQQVTLRCSPKSGHDTVSWYQQALGQGPQFIFQYYEEEERQRGNFPDRFSGHQFPNYSSELNVNALLLGDSALYLCASSFQGAPNEQYFGPGTRLTVT.

This clonotype was observed a handful of times. This chain joins TRBV2 and TRBJ1-4; D might be TRBD1 (5 bases). Per the germline V gene, CDR1 is SNHLY and CDR2 is FYNNEI. The V and J ends lost 5 bases and 7 bases respectively, with 14 bases between them. The CDR3 consists of 14 residues. CDR3 sequence: CASSLSLRGEKLFF. CDR3 nucleotides: TGTGCCAGCAGTTTATCGTTGAGGGGTGAAAAACTGTTTTTT.

This clonotype was counted ten times or more. The rearrangement uses TRBV5-1 and TRBJ2-5; the match to TRBD1 covers 7 bases. The CDR3 is 14 amino acids. Trimming cost V 5 bases and J 1 base; bases outside gene matches: 5. Looked up from germline, CDR1 is SGHRS and CDR2 is YFSETQ. The CDR3 reads CASSLGQAQETQYF. The CDR3 DNA follows: TGCGCCAGCAGTCTCGGACAGGCCCAAGAGACCCAGTACTTC.

This clonotype was counted a few times. One end of the junction is discordant with germline, which a read error may explain. The chain combines TRBV7-7 with TRBJ2-5; D gene unclear. Germline-derived CDR1 and CDR2 are SSHAT and FNYEAQ (reference sequence). The length of the CDR3 is 12 residues. CDR3 protein: CASSQILETQYF. The DNA for the CDR3 is TGTGCTAGCAGCCAAATACTAGAGACCCAGTACTTC.

At least ten counts were recorded for this clonotype. V gene TRBV25-1 combines with J gene TRBJ2-7, with D possibly matching TRBD2 (6 bases). Trimming pared 1 base from V and 2 bases from J, leaving 9 bases between. CDR1 and CDR2 (germline): MGHDK, SYGVNS. The CDR3 totals 14 residues. This CDR3 reads CASSEFGGAYEQYF. As DNA, the CDR3 is TGTGCCAGCAGTGAATTTGGCGGGGCCTACGAGCAGTACTTC.

V usage is TRBV19 and J usage is TRBJ1-2; TRBD1 matches 10 bases. The CDR3 consists of 16 residues. V shed 3 bases and J 4 bases; nucleotides not matched to a gene: 8. In germline, CDR1 is LNHDA, CDR2 SQIVND (reference sequence). CDR3 DNA: TGTGCCAGTAGTATTCCTCCGGGACAGGGGAGCTATGGCTACACCTTC. The encoded protein is CASSIPPGQGSYGYTF.